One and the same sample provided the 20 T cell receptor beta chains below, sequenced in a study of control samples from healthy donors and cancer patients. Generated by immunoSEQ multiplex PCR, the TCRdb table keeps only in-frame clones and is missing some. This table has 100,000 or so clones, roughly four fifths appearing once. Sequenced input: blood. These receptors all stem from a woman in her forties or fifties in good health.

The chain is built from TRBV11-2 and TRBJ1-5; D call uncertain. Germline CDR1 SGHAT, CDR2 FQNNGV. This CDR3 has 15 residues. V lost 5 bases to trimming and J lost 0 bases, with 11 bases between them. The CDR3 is CASSPATDSNQPQHF. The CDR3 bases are TGTGCCAGCAGCCCCGCCACAGATAGCAATCAGCCCCAGCATTTT.

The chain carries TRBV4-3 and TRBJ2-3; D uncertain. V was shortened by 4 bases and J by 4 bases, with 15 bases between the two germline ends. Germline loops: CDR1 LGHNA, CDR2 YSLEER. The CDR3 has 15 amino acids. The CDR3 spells CASSPAASRADTQYF. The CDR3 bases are TGCGCCAGCAGCCCCGCAGCTAGTCGGGCAGATACGCAGTATTTT.

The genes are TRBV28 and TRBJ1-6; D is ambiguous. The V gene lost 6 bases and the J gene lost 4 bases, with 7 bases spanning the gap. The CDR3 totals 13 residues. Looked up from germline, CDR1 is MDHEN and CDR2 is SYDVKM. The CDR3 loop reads CASSAGYNSPLHF. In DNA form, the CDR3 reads TGTGCCAGCAGCGCAGGATATAATTCACCCCTCCACTTT. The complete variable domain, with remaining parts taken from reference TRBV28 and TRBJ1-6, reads DVKVTQSSRYLVKRTGEKVFLECVQDMDHENMFWYRQDPGLGLRLIYFSYDVKMKEKGDIPEGYSVSREKKERFSLILESASTNQTSMYLCASSAGYNSPLHFGNGTRLTVT.

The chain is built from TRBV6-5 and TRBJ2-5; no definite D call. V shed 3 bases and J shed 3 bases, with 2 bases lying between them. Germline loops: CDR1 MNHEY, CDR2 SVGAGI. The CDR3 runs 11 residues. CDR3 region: CASSYKETQYF. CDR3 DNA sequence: TGTGCCAGCAGTTATAAAGAGACCCAGTACTTC.

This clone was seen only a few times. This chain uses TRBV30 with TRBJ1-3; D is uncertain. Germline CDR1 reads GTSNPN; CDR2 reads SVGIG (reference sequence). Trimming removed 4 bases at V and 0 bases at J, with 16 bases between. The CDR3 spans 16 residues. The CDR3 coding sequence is TGTGCCTGGAATCTAGGGTTATCGGCCTCTGGAAACACCATATATTTT. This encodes CAWNLGLSASGNTIYF.

As DNA, the CDR3 is TGTGCCAGCAGCGCTAGCGGAGTCTACGAGCAGTACTTC. Its protein product is CASSASGVYEQYF. The rearrangement joins TRBV6-5 to TRBJ2-7; TRBD2 matches at 7 bases. The junction had 5 bases not matched to a gene; V was cut back by 6 bases and J by 3 bases. CDR3 length: 13 residues. Germline V gives CDR1 MNHEY, CDR2 SVGAGI.

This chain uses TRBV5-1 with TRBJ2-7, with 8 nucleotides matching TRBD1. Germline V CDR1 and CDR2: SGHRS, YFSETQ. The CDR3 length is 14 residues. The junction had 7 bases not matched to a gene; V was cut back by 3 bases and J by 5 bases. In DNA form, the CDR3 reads TGCGCCAGCAGCTCGCGGACAGGGAGCAACGAGCAGTACTTC. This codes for CASSSRTGSNEQYF.

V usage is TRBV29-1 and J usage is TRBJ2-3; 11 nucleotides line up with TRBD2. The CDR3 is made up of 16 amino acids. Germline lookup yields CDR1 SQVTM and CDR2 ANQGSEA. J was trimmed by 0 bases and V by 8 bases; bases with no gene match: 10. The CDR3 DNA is TGCAGCTCTTCCCCTTCTAGCGGGGGGAGCACAGATACGCAGTATTTT. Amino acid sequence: CSSSPSSGGSTDTQYF.

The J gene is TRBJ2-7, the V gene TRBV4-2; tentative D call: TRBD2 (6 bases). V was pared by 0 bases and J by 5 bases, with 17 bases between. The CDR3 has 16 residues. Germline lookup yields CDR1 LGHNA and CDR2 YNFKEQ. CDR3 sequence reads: CASSQEVGGLRHEQYF. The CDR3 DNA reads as TGTGCCAGCAGCCAAGAAGTAGGAGGGTTAAGACACGAGCAGTACTTC.

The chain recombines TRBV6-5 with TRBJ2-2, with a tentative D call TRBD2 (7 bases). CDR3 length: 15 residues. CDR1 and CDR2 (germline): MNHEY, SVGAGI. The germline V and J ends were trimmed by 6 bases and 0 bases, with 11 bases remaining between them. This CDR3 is CASRWGGSNTGELFF. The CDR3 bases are TGTGCCAGCAGGTGGGGGGGCTCGAACACCGGGGAGCTGTTTTTT.

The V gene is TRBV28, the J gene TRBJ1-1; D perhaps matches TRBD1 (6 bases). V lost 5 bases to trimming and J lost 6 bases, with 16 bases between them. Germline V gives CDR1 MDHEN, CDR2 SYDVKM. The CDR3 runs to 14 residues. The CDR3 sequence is CASSPGAGAPEAFF. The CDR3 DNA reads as TGTGCCAGCAGTCCAGGGGCGGGTGCCCCTGAAGCTTTCTTT.

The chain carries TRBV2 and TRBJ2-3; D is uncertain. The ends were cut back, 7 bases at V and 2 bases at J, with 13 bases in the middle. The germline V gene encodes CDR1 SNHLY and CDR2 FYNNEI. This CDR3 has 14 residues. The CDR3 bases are TGTGCCAGCACCACGGACCTGTACACAGATACGCAGTATTTT. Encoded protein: CASTTDLYTDTQYF.

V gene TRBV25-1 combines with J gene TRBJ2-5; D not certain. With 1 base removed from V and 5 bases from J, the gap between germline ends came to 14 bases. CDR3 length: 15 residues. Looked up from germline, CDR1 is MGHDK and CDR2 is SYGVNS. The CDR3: CASSELTVVGETQYF. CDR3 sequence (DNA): TGTGCCAGCAGTGAATTGACGGTTGTTGGGGAGACCCAGTACTTC.

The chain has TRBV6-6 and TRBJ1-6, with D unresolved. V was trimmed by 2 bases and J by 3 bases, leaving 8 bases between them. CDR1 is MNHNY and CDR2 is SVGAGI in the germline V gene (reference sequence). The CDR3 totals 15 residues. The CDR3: CASSYREVYNSPLHF. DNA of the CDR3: TGTGCCAGCAGTTACCGAGAAGTCTATAATTCACCCCTCCACTTT.

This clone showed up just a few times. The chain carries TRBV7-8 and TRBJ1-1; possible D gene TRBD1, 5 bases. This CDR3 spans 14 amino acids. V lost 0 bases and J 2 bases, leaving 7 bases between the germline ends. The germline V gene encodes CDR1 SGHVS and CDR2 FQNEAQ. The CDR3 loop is CASSLAGGNTEAFF. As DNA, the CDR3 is TGTGCCAGCAGCTTAGCGGGGGGTAACACTGAAGCTTTCTTT.

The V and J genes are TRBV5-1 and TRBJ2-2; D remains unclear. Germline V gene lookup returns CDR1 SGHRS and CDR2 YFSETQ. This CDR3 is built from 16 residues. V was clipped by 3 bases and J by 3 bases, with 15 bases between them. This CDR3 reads CASSSTGPTDTGELFF. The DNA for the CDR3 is TGCGCCAGCAGCTCAACCGGGCCGACCGACACCGGGGAGCTGTTTTTT.

CDR3 in DNA: TGCGCCAGCAGCCAAGCAGGGGACCCCACTGAAGCTTTCTTT. Amino acids: CASSQAGDPTEAFF. The rearrangement joins TRBV4-1 to TRBJ1-1, with D perhaps TRBD1 (6 bases). Germline V CDR1 and CDR2: MGHRA, YSYEKL. V was trimmed by 1 base and J by 4 bases, leaving 10 bases between them. The CDR3 contains 14 residues.

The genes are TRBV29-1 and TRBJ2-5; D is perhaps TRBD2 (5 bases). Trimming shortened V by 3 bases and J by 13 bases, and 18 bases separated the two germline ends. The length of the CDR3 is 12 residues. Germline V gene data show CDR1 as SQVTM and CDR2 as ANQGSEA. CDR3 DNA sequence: TGCAGCGTTGACGTCGGACTTGAGCGGACGTACTTC. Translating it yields CSVDVGLERTYF.

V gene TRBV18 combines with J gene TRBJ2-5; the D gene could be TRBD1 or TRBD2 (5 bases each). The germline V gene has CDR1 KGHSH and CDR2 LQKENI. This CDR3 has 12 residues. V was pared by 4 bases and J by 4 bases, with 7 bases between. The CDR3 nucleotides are TGTGCCAGCTCACGAGGGGCAGAGACCCAGTACTTC. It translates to CASSRGAETQYF.

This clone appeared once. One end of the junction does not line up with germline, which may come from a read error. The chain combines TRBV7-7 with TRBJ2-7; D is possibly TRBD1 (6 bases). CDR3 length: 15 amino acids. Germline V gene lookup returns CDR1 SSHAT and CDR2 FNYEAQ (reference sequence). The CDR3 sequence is CASSPNRDTSYEQYF. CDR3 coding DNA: TGTGCTAGCAGCCCGAACCGGGACACCTCCTACGAGCAGTACTTC.